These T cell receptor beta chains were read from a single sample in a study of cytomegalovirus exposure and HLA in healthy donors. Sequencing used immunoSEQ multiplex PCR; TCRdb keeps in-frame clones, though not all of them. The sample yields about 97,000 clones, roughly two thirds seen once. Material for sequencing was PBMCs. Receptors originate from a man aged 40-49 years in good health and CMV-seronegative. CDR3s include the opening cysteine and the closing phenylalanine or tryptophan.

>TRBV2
CASTEVVTGDAFF
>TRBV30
CAWSVGTGGSPLHF
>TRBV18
CASSPARENTEAFF
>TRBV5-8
CASSLGLAGGTDTQYF
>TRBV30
CAWSVTRTARSTDTQYF
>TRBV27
CASSNPGGRASTDTQYF
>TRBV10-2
CASSESLVQETQYF
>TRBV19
CASSMTRDRPQHF
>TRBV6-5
CASKSTKGREQYF
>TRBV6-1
CASSETGSTYEQYF
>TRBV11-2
CASSQHRDRAYEQYF
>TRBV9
CASSPDLHPMNTEAFF
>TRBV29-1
CSVQTGFSETQYF
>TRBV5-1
CASGESTDTQYF
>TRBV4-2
CASSPGPTSLVETQYF
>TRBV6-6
CASSYQIGTGGLDF
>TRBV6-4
CASIQRGGFLFPAFQETQYF
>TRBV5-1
CASSPYLRDRGSYEQYF
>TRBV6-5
CATSVLTNEKLFF
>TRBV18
CASSPTTGGPEEGYTF
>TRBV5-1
CASSLFSGGQETQYF
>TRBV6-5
CASSPGTGNTEAFF
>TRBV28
CASSPPGTGRYEQYF
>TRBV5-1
CASSGGGADTEAFF
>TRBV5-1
CASSYNRGSQETQYF
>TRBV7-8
CASSLNAGGSYGYTF
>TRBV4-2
CASSQGLGETQYF
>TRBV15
CATSSQRGETQYF
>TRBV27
CASSPDRGSGNTIYF
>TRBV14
CASSQAGAGNTIYF
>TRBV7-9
CASSWTQGYEQYF
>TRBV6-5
CASSLAHTGELFF
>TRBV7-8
CASVGGAEQYF
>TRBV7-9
CASSFFRADEAFF
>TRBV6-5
CASSRGPNQPQHF
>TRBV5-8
CASSLRTGGFSDQPQHF
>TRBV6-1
CASSEGGGYYGYTF
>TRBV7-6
CASSLDWGIDRELFF
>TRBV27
CASSFLGGETQYF
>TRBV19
CASIPRTGSSEKLFF
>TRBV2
CASIGVSGNTIYF
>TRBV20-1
CRSLLNTEAFF
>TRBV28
CASRRDRDSYNSPLHF
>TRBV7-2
CASSLYTAGGQNEQFF
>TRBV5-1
CASSFVRDGSPLHF
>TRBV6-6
CASSYVPVYEQYF
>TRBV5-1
CASSLGTLNTEAFF
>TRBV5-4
CASSLGGTGKETQYF
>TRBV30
CAWRVTGGTEAFF
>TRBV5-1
CASSSPSGTGLTEAFF